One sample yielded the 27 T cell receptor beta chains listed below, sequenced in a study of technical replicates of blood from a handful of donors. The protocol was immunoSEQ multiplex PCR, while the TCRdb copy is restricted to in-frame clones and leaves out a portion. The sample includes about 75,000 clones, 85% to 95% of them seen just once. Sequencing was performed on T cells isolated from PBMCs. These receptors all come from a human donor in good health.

CDR3 loop: CAIGVTAGQVEQYF. CDR3 in DNA: TGTGCCATCGGTGTTACAGCGGGACAAGTCGAGCAGTACTTC. V and J are TRBV10-3 and TRBJ2-7, with TRBD2 as a possible D gene (7 bases). The CDR3 spans 14 residues. Germline lookup yields CDR1 ENHRY and CDR2 SYGVKD. V was trimmed by 8 bases and J by 6 bases, leaving 20 bases between them.

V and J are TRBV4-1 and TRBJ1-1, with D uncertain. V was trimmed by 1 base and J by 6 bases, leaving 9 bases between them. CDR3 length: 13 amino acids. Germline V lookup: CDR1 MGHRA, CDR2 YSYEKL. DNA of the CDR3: TGCGCCAGCAGCCAAGTCATGGGCCCTGAAGCTTTCTTT. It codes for CASSQVMGPEAFF.

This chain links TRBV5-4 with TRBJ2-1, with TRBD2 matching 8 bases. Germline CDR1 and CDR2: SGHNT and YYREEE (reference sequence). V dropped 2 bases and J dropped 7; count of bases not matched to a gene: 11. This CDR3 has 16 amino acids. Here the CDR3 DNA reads TGTGCCAGCAGCTTTTCGGCGGGAGGCTTCAGGAATGAGCAGTTCTTC. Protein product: CASSFSAGGFRNEQFF.

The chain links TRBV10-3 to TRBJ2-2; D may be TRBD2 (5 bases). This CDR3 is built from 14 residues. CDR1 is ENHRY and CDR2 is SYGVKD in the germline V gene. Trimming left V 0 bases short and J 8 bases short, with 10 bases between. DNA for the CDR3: TGTGCCATCAGTGAGTCGGCCGGAGGTGGGGAGCTGTTTTTT. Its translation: CAISESAGGGELFF.

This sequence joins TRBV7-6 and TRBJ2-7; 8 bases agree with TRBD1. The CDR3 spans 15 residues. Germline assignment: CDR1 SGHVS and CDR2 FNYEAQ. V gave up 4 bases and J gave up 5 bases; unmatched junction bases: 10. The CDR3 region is CASSSSGTGYNEQYF. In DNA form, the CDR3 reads TGTGCCAGCAGCTCCTCCGGGACAGGATATAACGAGCAGTACTTC.

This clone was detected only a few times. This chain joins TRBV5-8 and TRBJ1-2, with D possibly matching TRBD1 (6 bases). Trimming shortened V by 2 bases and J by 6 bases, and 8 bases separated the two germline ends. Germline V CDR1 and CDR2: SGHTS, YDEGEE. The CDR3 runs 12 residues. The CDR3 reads CASSFNRDGYTF. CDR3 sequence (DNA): TGTGCCAGCAGCTTTAACAGGGATGGCTACACCTTC.

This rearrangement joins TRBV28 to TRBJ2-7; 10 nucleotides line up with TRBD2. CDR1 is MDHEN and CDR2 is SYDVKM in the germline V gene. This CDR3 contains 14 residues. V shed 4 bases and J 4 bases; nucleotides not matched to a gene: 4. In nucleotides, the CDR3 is TGTGCCAGCAGTTCCGGGACTAGCGAATACGAGCAGTACTTC. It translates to CASSSGTSEYEQYF.

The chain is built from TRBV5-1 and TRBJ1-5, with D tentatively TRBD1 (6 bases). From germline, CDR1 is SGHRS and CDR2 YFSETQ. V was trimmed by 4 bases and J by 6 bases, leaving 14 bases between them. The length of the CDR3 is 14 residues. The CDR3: CASSQDRESQPQHF. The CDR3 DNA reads TGCGCCAGCAGCCAGGACAGAGAGAGTCAGCCCCAGCATTTT.

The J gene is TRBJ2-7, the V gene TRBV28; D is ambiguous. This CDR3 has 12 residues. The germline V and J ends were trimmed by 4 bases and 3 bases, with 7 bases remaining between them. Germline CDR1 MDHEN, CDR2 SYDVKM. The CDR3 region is CASSYQRYEQYF. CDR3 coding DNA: TGTGCCAGCAGTTACCAGCGCTACGAGCAGTACTTC.

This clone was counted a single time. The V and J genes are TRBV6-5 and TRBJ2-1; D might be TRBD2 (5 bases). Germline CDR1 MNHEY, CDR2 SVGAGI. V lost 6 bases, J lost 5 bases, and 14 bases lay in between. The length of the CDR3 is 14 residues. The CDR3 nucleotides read TGTGCCAGCAGGATGAGCGGAGCCCACAATGAGCAGTTCTTC. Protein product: CASRMSGAHNEQFF.

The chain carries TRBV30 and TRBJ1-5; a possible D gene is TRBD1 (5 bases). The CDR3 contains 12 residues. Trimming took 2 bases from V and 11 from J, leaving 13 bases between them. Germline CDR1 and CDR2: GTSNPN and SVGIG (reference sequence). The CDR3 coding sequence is TGTGCCTGGAGTCCGAGCGTAGGGGCCCAGCATTTT. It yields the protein CAWSPSVGAQHF. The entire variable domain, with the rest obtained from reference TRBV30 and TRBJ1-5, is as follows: SQTIHQWPATLVQPVGSPLSLECTVEGTSNPNLYWYRQAAGRGLQLLFYSVGIGQISSEVPQNLSASRPQDRQFILSSKKLLLSDSGFYLCAWSPSVGAQHFGDGTRLSIL.

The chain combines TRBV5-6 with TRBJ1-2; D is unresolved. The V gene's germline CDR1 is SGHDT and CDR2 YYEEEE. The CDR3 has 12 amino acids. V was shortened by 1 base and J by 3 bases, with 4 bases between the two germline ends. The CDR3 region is CASSLTDYGYTF. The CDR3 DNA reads TGTGCCAGCAGCTTGACAGACTATGGCTACACCTTC.

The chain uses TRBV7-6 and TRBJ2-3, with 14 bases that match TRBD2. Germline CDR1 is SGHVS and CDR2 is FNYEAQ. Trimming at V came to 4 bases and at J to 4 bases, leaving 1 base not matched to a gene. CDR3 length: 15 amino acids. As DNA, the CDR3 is TGTGCCAGCAGCTCGACTAGCGGGAGGGCAGATACGCAGTATTTT. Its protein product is CASSSTSGRADTQYF. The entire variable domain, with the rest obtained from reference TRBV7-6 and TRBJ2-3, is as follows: GAGVSQSPRYKVTKRGQDVALRCDPISGHVSLYWYRQALGQGPEFLTYFNYEAQQDKSGLPNDRFSAERPEGSISTLTIQRTEQRDSAMYRCASSSTSGRADTQYFGPGTRLTVL.

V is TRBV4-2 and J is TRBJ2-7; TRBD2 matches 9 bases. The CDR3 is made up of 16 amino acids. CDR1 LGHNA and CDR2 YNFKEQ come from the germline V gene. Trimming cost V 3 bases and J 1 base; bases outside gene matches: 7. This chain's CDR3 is CASSHPLAGPSYEQYF. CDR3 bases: TGTGCCAGCAGCCATCCACTAGCGGGTCCTTCCTACGAGCAGTACTTC.

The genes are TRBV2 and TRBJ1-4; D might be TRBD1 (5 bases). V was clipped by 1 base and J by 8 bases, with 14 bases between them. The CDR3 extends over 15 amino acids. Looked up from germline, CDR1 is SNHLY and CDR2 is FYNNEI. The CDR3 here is CASSEDSRGGEKLFF. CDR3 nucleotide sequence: TGTGCCAGCAGTGAAGATTCAAGGGGTGGGGAAAAACTGTTTTTT.

CDR3 in DNA: TGCGCCAGCAGTACCACTCCCGATTATAGCAATCAGCCCCAGCATTTT. This encodes CASSTTPDYSNQPQHF. The V gene is TRBV5-1, the J gene TRBJ1-5, with D unclear. Trimming stripped 5 bases from V and 0 bases from J, with 15 bases between. CDR1 SGHRS and CDR2 YFSETQ come from the germline V gene. The CDR3 runs 16 residues.

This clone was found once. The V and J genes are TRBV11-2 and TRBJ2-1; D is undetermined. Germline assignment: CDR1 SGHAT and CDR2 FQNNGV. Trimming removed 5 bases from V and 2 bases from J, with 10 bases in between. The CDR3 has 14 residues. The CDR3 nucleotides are TGTGCCAGCAGCGATCCCCTAGCCTACAATGAGCAGTTCTTC. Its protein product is CASSDPLAYNEQFF.

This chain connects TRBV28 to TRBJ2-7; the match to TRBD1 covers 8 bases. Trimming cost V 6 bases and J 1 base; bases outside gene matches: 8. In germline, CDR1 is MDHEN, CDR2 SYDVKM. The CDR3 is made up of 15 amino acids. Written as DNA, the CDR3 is TGTGCCAGCAGCTTACCTAGGGACAGGTCCTACGAGCAGTACTTC. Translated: CASSLPRDRSYEQYF.

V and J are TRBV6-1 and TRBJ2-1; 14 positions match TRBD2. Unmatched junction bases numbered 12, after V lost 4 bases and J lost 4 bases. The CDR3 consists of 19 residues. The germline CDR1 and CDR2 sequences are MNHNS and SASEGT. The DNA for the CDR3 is TGTGCCAGCAGTGCCTTCCCCGGGACTAGCGGGAGACAGTACAATGAGCAGTTCTTC. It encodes CASSAFPGTSGRQYNEQFF.

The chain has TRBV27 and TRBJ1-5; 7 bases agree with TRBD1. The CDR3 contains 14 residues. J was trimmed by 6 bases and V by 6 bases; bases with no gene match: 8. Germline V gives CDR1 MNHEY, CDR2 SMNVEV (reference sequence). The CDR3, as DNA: TGTGCCAGCAGCTTTCAGGGACAGCGTCAGCCCCAGCATTTT. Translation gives CASSFQGQRQPQHF.

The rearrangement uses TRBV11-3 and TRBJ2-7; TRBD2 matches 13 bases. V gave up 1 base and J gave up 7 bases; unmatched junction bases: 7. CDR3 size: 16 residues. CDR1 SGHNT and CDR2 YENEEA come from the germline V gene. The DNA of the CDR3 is TGTGCCAGCAGCTTAGGTGGACTAGCGGGAGTAAGAGAGCAGTACTTC. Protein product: CASSLGGLAGVREQYF.

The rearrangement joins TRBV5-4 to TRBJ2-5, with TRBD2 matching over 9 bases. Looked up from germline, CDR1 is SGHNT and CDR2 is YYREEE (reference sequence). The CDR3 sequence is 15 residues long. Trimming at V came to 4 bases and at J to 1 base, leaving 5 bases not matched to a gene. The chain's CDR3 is CASSQPLAGQETQYF. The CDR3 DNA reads TGTGCCAGCAGCCAGCCACTAGCGGGCCAAGAGACCCAGTACTTC.

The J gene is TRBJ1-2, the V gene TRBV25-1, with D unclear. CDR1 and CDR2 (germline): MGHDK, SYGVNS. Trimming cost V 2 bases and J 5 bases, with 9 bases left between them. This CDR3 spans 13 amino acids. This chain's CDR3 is CASSEGGTYGYTF. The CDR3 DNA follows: TGTGCCAGCAGTGAAGGAGGAACGTATGGCTACACCTTC.

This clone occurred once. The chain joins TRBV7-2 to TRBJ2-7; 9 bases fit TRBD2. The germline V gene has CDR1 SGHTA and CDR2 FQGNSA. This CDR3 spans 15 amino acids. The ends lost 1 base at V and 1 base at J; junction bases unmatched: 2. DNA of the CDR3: TGTGCCAGCAGCTTAGGTCTAGCGGGGTCCTACGAGCAGTACTTC. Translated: CASSLGLAGSYEQYF.

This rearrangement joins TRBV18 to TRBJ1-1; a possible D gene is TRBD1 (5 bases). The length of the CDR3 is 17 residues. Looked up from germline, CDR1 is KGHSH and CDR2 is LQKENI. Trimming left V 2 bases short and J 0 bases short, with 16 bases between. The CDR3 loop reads CASSPSQGGTMNTEAFF. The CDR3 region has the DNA TGTGCCAGCTCACCATCCCAGGGTGGTACGATGAACACTGAAGCTTTCTTT.

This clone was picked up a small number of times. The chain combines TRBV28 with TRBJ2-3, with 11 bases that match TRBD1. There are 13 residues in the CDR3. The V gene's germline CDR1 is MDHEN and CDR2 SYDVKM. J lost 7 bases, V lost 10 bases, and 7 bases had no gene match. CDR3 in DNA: TGTGCCACAGGGGGACAGGGGGAGTATACGCAGTATTTT. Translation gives CATGGQGEYTQYF.

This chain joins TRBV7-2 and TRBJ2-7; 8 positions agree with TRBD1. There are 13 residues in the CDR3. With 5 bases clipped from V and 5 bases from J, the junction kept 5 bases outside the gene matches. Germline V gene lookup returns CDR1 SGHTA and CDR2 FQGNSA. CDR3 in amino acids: CASSNGQGNEQYF. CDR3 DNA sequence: TGTGCCAGCAGCAACGGACAGGGCAACGAGCAGTACTTC.